The clone carrying this T cell receptor (beta chain) was seen ten or more times. Its antigen is currently unknown. These data originate in a study of T cells after yellow fever vaccination. The ends were cut back, 1 base at V and 3 bases at J, with 12 bases in the middle. Germline V gives CDR1 SGHVS, CDR2 FNYEAQ. The CDR3 is 15 residues long. Study-level findings and limits: One caveat is that FACS-sorted repertoires could contain abundant clonotypes contaminating from the bulk population. Subsequent booster samples again held most clones from primary vaccination (more than 95% CD4, about 90% CD8).

A 5'RACE template-switching step, the method used to make TCR cDNA, added a universal primer site and UMIs. TCRdb reprocessed the 5' RACE reads with MiXCR, giving one entry per CDR3 protein. The sample lists over 150,000 distinct CDR3 sequences; about 6.2% were seen once. The sequencing here drew on CD4+ T cells sorted from PBMCs, taken on the day of the first yellow fever vaccination. The rearrangement joins TRBV7-6 to TRBJ2-5; D is possibly TRBD2 (6 bases). The clonotype comes from a man aged 18 to 29 who received the YFV17D yellow fever vaccine. The CDR3 coding sequence is TGTGCCAGCAGCTTAGGAGGGACTCAGGAAGAGACCCAGTACTTC. This sequence encodes CASSLGGTQEETQYF. The full variable domain, rest sourced from reference TRBV7-6 and TRBJ2-5, is GAGVSQSPRYKVTKRGQDVALRCDPISGHVSLYWYRQALGQGPEFLTYFNYEAQQDKSGLPNDRFSAERPEGSISTLTIQRTEQRDSAMYRCASSLGGTQEETQYFGPGTRLLVL.